These 23 T cell receptor beta chains came from one sample sequenced in a study of blood T cell repertoires in COVID-19. Assay: immunoSEQ multiplex PCR; the TCRdb copy retains only in-frame clones and omits some. The sample lists over 100,000 clones, about 90% occurring once. Sequencing used peripheral blood. These receptors originate from a man aged 50 to 59 with acute or convalescent COVID-19.

The rearrangement joins TRBV3-1 (or the pseudogene TRBV3-2) to TRBJ1-4; the D gene is possibly TRBD1 (5 bases). The CDR3 spans 16 residues. Germline loops: CDR1 LGHDT, CDR2 YNNKEL (reference sequence). V lost 0 bases and J 5 bases, leaving 13 bases between the germline ends. The CDR3 coding sequence is TGTGCCAGCAGCCAAGATAGGGCAGGGTGGAATGAAAAACTGTTTTTT. Protein sequence: CASSQDRAGWNEKLFF.

This clone was seen once. The CDR3 loop is CASSQLGLAATYEQYF. DNA for the CDR3: TGCGCCAGCAGCCAACTTGGACTAGCGGCTACCTACGAGCAGTACTTC. V is TRBV4-1 and J is TRBJ2-7, with 10 bases aligning to TRBD2. The CDR3 is made up of 16 amino acids. CDR1 and CDR2 from the germline V gene are MGHRA and YSYEKL. Losses at the gene ends were 2 bases for V and 2 bases for J; bases not matched to a gene: 6.

The chain joins TRBV9 to TRBJ2-1; D is perhaps TRBD1 (5 bases). The CDR3 sequence is 13 residues long. The V end was cut by 1 base, the J end by 7 bases, with 9 bases between. Germline CDR1 SGDLS, CDR2 YYNGEE. The CDR3: CASSVWGANEQFF. The CDR3 DNA reads TGTGCCAGCAGCGTATGGGGCGCGAATGAGCAGTTCTTC. The full variable domain, with the rest looked up from reference TRBV9 and TRBJ2-1, is DSGVTQTPKHLITATGQRVTLRCSPRSGDLSVYWYQQSLDQGLQFLIQYYNGEERAKGNILERFSAQQFPDLHSELNLSSLELGDSALYFCASSVWGANEQFFGPGTRLTVL.

This rearrangement joins TRBV3-1 (or the pseudogene TRBV3-2) to TRBJ2-1; D possibly corresponds to TRBD2 (6 bases). The V gene's germline CDR1 is LGHDT and CDR2 YNNKEL (reference sequence). This CDR3 spans 13 amino acids. V was cut by 2 bases and J by 10 bases, with 12 bases left in between. The CDR3 region is CASSQPGLHEQFF. Here the CDR3 DNA reads TGTGCCAGCAGCCAACCGGGACTCCACGAGCAGTTCTTC.

The chain uses TRBV24-1 and TRBJ2-7, with 9 bases lining up with TRBD1. The CDR3 spans 14 residues. Germline assignment: CDR1 KGHDR and CDR2 SFDVKD. The trim removed 6 bases at V and 3 bases at J, leaving 5 bases unmatched. The DNA for the CDR3 is TGTGCCACCAGTAAAACAGGGGGCAACTACGAGCAGTACTTC. Residues: CATSKTGGNYEQYF.

The chain combines TRBV5-1 with TRBJ2-2, with D possibly TRBD2 on 5 matching bases. The CDR3 consists of 16 residues. Germline values: CDR1 SGHRS, CDR2 YFSETQ. Trimming cost V 0 bases and J 5 bases, with 14 bases left between them. The CDR3 sequence is CASSLVRSRGTGELFF. For the CDR3, the DNA is TGCGCCAGCAGCTTGGTTCGCAGCCGAGGGACCGGGGAGCTGTTTTTT.

The chain recombines TRBV28 with TRBJ2-5, with TRBD1 identical over 11 bases. With 5 bases clipped from V and 5 bases from J, the junction kept 7 bases outside the gene matches. CDR3 length: 15 amino acids. Germline values: CDR1 MDHEN, CDR2 SYDVKM. The CDR3 is CASSPGTGGKETQYF. CDR3 nucleotide sequence: TGTGCCAGCAGTCCCGGGACAGGGGGGAAGGAGACCCAGTACTTC.

The chain uses TRBV11-2 and TRBJ2-2; D gene ambiguous. Germline CDR1 and CDR2: SGHAT and FQNNGV. The CDR3 contains 15 residues. Trimming took 5 bases from V and 8 from J, leaving 18 bases between them. As DNA, the CDR3 is TGTGCCAGCAGCGCAAGACTGGTTCAACGGGGGGAGCTGTTTTTT. It translates to CASSARLVQRGELFF.

This clone was seen a single time. The chain recombines TRBV12-3 or TRBV12-4 with TRBJ1-1; 8 bases align to TRBD1. The CDR3 is made up of 12 amino acids. Losses at the gene ends were 3 bases for V and 7 bases for J; bases not matched to a gene: 1. The CDR3 DNA sequence: TGTGCCAGCAGTTTTGGGACAGGTGAAGCTTTCTTT. It is translated as CASSFGTGEAFF.

The chain uses TRBV2 and TRBJ1-5; the match to TRBD1 covers 7 bases. CDR3 size: 15 residues. Germline V gene lookup returns CDR1 SNHLY and CDR2 FYNNEI. Trimming removed 6 bases from V and 6 bases from J; junction bases left unmatched: 11. For the CDR3, the DNA is TGTGCCAGCAGGGACCGACAGGGAGAGGGTCAGCCCCAGCATTTT. This encodes CASRDRQGEGQPQHF.

This chain connects TRBV4-2 to TRBJ2-2; D is unresolved. The CDR3 consists of 14 residues. V lost 0 bases and J 7 bases, leaving 9 bases between the germline ends. Germline loops: CDR1 LGHNA, CDR2 YNFKEQ. CDR3 sequence: CASSQDFLRGELFF. Written as DNA, the CDR3 is TGTGCCAGCAGCCAAGACTTCTTGCGCGGGGAGCTGTTTTTT.

The genes are TRBV28 and TRBJ1-2; tentative D call: TRBD1 (5 bases). This CDR3 has 18 residues. Trimming took 1 base from V and 0 from J, leaving 18 bases between them. The germline V gene encodes CDR1 MDHEN and CDR2 SYDVKM. CDR3 nucleotides: TGTGCCAGCAGTTTATACCCTCGGACATCAACTTCTAACTATGGCTACACCTTC. The encoded protein is CASSLYPRTSTSNYGYTF.

V and J are TRBV9 and TRBJ2-7; 7 nucleotides agree with TRBD2. Germline CDR1 and CDR2: SGDLS and YYNGEE. The V gene end was trimmed by 4 bases and the J gene end by 4 bases; junction bases not matched to a gene: 8. This CDR3 spans 14 amino acids. CDR3 nucleotides: TGTGCCAGCAGCCCCGCCGGACTAGGGTACGAGCAGTACTTC. Translating it yields CASSPAGLGYEQYF.

The gene calls are TRBV5-6 and TRBJ1-5, with 10 bases matching TRBD1. The CDR3 loop spans 18 amino acids. The germline V gene has CDR1 SGHDT and CDR2 YYEEEE. With V trimmed by 3 bases and J by 2 bases, 11 bases remained unmatched. CDR3 DNA: TGTGCCAGCAGCTCCGGGACAGGGGTCGGGGTGGGCAATCAGCCCCAGCATTTT. Translated: CASSSGTGVGVGNQPQHF. The whole variable domain, remainder taken from reference TRBV5-6 and TRBJ1-5, is DAGVTQSPTHLIKTRGQQVTLRCSPKSGHDTVSWYQQALGQGPQFIFQYYEEEERQRGNFPDRFSGHQFPNYSSELNVNALLLGDSALYLCASSSGTGVGVGNQPQHFGDGTRLSIL.

The V call is TRBV4-1, the J call TRBJ1-5; D is possibly TRBD1 (6 bases). The CDR3 length is 15 residues. V was cut by 1 base and J by 4 bases, with 11 bases left in between. Germline lookup yields CDR1 MGHRA and CDR2 YSYEKL. CDR3 residues: CASSQGRDINQPQHF. CDR3 nucleotide sequence: TGCGCCAGCAGCCAAGGCCGGGACATTAATCAGCCCCAGCATTTT.

This clone was recorded once. The chain joins TRBV19 to TRBJ1-1, with D perhaps matching TRBD1 (6 bases). V was clipped by 9 bases and J by 1 base, with 15 bases between them. This CDR3 comprises 14 residues. Germline loops: CDR1 LNHDA, CDR2 SQIVND (reference sequence). As DNA, the CDR3 is TGTGCCAGCGCGTCTATACAGGGGAACACTGAAGCTTTCTTT. Translation: CASASIQGNTEAFF.

A single count supports this clone. The chain carries TRBV29-1 and TRBJ1-1; unclear D gene. V lost 4 bases and J 3 bases, leaving 21 bases between the germline ends. This CDR3 region has 16 residues. Germline CDR1 and CDR2: SQVTM and ANQGSEA. CDR3 bases: TGCAGCGTTGTCAACCCCCTCGGAGCTCTGTACACTGAAGCTTTCTTT. This encodes CSVVNPLGALYTEAFF.

The V call is TRBV24-1, the J call TRBJ2-2, with 10 bases matching TRBD2. The CDR3 sequence is 16 residues long. Unmatched junction bases numbered 5, after V lost 2 bases and J lost 6 bases. Looked up from germline, CDR1 is KGHDR and CDR2 is SFDVKD. This chain's CDR3 is CATSDSSGRVSGELFF. CDR3 coding DNA: TGTGCCACCAGTGATTCTAGCGGGAGAGTTTCCGGGGAGCTGTTTTTT.

This clone has more than one count but fewer than ten. V usage is TRBV10-3 and J usage is TRBJ1-1; D is unresolved. Germline V gene lookup returns CDR1 ENHRY and CDR2 SYGVKD. Trimming removed 2 bases at V and 3 bases at J, with 10 bases between. The CDR3 is 14 residues long. Here the CDR3 DNA reads TGTGCCATCAGTGAGACCGGGCGGGACACTGAAGCTTTCTTT. It codes for CAISETGRDTEAFF.

This clone has more than one count but fewer than ten. The chain has TRBV9 and TRBJ1-3; 7 bases agree with TRBD1. The germline gives CDR1 SGDLS, CDR2 YYNGEE. This CDR3 region has 14 residues. V lost 3 bases, J lost 2 bases, and 2 bases stayed unmatched. CDR3 DNA: TGTGCCAGCAGCGATGACAGGGCTGGAAACACCATATATTTT. This translates into CASSDDRAGNTIYF.

The chain has TRBV5-4 and TRBJ2-7; D gene ambiguous. Germline CDR1 SGHNT, CDR2 YYREEE (reference sequence). The CDR3 spans 14 residues. Trimming pared 4 bases from V and 2 bases from J, leaving 13 bases between. CDR3 loop: CASSLSRTAYEQYF. The CDR3 DNA follows: TGTGCCAGCAGCCTGAGTCGTACCGCCTACGAGCAGTACTTC.

This chain connects TRBV27 to TRBJ2-7; a possible D gene is TRBD1 (6 bases). The CDR3 length is 14 residues. V lost 4 bases to trimming and J lost 3 bases, with 13 bases between them. The germline CDR1 and CDR2 sequences are MNHEY and SMNVEV (reference sequence). The CDR3 coding sequence is TGTGCCAGCAGTTCCTCGACAGGCTTCTACGAGCAGTACTTC. Its protein is CASSSSTGFYEQYF.

The chain employs TRBV11-3 and TRBJ1-3; TRBD1 matches 9 bases. There are 12 residues in the CDR3. The ends lost 7 bases at V and 7 bases at J; junction bases unmatched: 2. Germline CDR1 reads SGHNT; CDR2 reads YENEEA. The CDR3 region is CASNDRGNTIYF. DNA of the CDR3: TGTGCCAGCAACGACAGGGGGAACACCATATATTTT.